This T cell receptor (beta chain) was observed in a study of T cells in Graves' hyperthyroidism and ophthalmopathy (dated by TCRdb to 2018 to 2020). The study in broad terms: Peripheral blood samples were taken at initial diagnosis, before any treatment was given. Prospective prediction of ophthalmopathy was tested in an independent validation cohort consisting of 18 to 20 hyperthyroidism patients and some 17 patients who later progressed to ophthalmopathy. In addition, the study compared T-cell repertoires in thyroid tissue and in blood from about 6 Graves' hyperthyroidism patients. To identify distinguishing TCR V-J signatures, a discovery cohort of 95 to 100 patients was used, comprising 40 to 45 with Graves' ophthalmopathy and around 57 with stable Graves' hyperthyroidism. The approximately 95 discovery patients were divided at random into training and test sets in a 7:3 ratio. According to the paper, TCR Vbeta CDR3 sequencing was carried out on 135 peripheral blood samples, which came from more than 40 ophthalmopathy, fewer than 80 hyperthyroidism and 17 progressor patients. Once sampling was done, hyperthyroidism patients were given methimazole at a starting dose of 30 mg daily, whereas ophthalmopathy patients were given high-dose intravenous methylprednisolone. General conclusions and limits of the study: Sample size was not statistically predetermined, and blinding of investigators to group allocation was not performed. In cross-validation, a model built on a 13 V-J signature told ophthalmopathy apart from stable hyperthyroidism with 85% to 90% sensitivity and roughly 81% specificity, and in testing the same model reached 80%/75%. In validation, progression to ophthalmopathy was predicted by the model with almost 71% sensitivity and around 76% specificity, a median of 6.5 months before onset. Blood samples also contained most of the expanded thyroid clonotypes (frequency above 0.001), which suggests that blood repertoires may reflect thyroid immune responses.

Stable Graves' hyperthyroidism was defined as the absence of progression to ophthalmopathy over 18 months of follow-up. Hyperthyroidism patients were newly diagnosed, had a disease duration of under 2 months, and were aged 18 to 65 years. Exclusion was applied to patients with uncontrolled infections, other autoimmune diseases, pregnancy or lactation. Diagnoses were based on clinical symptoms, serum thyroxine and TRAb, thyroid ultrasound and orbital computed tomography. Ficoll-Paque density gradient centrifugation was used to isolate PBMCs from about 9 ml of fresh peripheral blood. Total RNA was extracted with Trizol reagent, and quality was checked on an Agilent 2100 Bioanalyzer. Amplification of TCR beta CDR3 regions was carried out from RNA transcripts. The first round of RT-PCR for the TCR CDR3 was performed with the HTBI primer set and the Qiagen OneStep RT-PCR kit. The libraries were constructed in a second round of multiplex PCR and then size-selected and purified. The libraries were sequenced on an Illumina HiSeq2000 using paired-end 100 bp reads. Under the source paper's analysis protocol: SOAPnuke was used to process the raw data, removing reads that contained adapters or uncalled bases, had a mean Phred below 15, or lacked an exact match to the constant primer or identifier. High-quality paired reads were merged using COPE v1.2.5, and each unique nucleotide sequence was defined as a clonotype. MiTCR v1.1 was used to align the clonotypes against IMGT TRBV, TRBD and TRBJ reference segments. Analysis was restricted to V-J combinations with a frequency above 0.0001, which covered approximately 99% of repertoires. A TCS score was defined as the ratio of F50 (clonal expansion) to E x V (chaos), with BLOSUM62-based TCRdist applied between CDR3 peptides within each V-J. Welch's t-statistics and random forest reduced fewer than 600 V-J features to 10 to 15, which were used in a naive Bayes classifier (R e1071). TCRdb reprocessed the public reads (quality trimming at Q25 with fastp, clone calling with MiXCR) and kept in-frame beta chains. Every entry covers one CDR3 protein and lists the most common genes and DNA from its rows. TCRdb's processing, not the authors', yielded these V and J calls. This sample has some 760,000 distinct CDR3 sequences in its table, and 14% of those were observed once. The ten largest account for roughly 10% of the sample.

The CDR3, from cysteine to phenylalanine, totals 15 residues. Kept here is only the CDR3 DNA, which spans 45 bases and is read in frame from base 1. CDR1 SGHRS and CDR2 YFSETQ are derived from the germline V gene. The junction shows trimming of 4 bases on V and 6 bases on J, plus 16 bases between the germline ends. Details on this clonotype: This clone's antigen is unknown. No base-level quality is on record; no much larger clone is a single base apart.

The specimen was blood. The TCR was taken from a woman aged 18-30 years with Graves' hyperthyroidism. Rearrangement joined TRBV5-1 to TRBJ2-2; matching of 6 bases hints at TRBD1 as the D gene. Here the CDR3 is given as CASSRPGTYSGELFF. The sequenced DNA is TGCGCCAGCAGCCGTCCCGGGACATATTCCGGGGAGCTGTTTTTT.